Sequencing of this T cell receptor (beta chain) was carried out in a study of HIV-infected patients and healthy controls. Trimming took off 3 bases at V and 0 bases at J, with 9 bases between the two ends. In germline, CDR1 is DFQATT, CDR2 SNEGSKA (reference sequence). The CDR3 totals 14 residues. TCRdb reprocessed the 5' RACE reads with MiXCR, giving one entry per CDR3 protein. The sample consists of 60,000 to 70,000 distinct CDR3 sequences, about 19% of them appearing once. This TCR was recovered from a human donor in good health. The sequenced sample was CD4+ T cells from blood. This sequence joins TRBV20-1 and TRBJ2-4; a possible D gene is TRBD2 (5 bases). The CDR3: CSASGMLAKNIQYF. The CDR3 DNA reads as TGCAGTGCTAGCGGGATGCTAGCCAAAAACATTCAGTACTTC.